The next 24 T cell receptor beta chains were all read from a single sample in a study of CXCR3-negative and CXCR3-positive naive CD8 T cells. Antigen specificity for these receptors is unknown. Findings of the study overall: The study found more hydrophobic TRB CDR3s in CXCR3-positive naive cells than in CXCR3-negative naive cells.

5' RACE that incorporated UMI labels was used to prepare the TRB cDNA libraries. TCRdb reprocessed the 5' RACE reads and reports one entry per CDR3 protein, with no DNA. The table lists roughly 110,000 distinct CDR3 sequences. Sequenced sample: naive CXCR3+ CD8+ T cells from blood. Subset defined: CD45RO-CCR7+CD27+CD95- naive CD8+ T cells expressing CXCR3 (TNR3+). The receptors were sampled from a human donor in good health. Some clones in this sample may be carry-over from other donors' samples.

The V gene is TRBV2, the J gene TRBJ2-7; TCRdb's assignment of TRBD1 cannot be checked, as there is no DNA. In germline, CDR1 is SNHLY, CDR2 FYNNEI. This CDR3 comprises 14 residues. The CDR3 region is CASSLTGPNYEQYF.

The V gene is TRBV5-5, the J gene TRBJ2-5. CDR1 and CDR2 from the germline V gene are SGHKS and YYEKEE (reference sequence). The CDR3 sequence is 15 residues long. CDR3 in amino acids: CASSLDGNYQETQYF.

The chain employs TRBV12-3 or TRBV12-4 and TRBJ1-2. The CDR3 runs 13 residues. CDR3 region: CASSPGSVYGYTF.

The chain has TRBV3-1 and TRBJ2-1; TCRdb returns TRBD2, unconfirmable since there is no DNA. Germline-derived CDR1 and CDR2 are LGHDT and YNNKEL (reference sequence). The CDR3 is 16 amino acids. This CDR3 is CASSQDTALGINEQFF.

The rearrangement links TRBV6-5 to TRBJ2-6; the TCRdb D gene call, TRBD1, has no DNA to confirm it. Germline assignment: CDR1 MNHEY and CDR2 SVGAGI. The length of the CDR3 is 17 residues. The CDR3 spells CASRPTGTPSGANVLTF.

V is TRBV10-3 and J is TRBJ2-1; as DNA is missing, the TRBD1 call by TCRdb cannot be tested. The CDR3 has 16 amino acids. The germline V gene encodes CDR1 ENHRY and CDR2 SYGVKD. CDR3 loop: CAIRRDLTGGSSEQFF.

The J gene is TRBJ2-6, the V gene TRBV29-1. The CDR3 is made up of 16 amino acids. CDR1 and CDR2 from the germline V gene are SQVTM and ANQGSEA. The CDR3 sequence: CSVEVSGSSGANVLTF. Full variable domain (missing parts from reference TRBV29-1 and TRBJ2-6): SAVISQKPSRDICQRGTSLTIQCQVDSQVTMMFWYRQQPGQSLTLIATANQGSEATYESGFVIDKFPISRPNLTFSTLTVSNMSPEDSSIYLCSVEVSGSSGANVLTFGAGSRLTVL.

This chain links TRBV4-1 with TRBJ2-3; TCRdb's D call, TRBD1, is unchecked because there is no DNA. The length of the CDR3 is 16 residues. In germline, CDR1 is MGHRA, CDR2 YSYEKL. CDR3: CASSQAARGGTDTQYF.

This sequence joins TRBV5-1 and TRBJ2-6; TCRdb gives TRBD2 as the D gene, but with no DNA this cannot be confirmed. The CDR3 is 17 residues long. Germline V gene sequence: CDR1 SGHRS, CDR2 YFSETQ. CDR3 sequence: CASSVSGGGFGANVLTF.

The rearrangement joins TRBV28 to TRBJ2-7; as DNA is missing, the TRBD1 call by TCRdb cannot be tested. This CDR3 has 13 residues. Germline V gene lookup returns CDR1 MDHEN and CDR2 SYDVKM. This CDR3 reads CASSWGREYEQYF.

The rearrangement joins TRBV9 to TRBJ2-7; TCRdb designates TRBD1, a call that cannot be tested without DNA. CDR1 is SGDLS, CDR2 YYNGEE, per germline. CDR3 length equals 14 residues. The CDR3 spells CASSPLGTDYEQYF.

This chain uses TRBV28 with TRBJ1-2. This CDR3 spans 15 amino acids. CDR1 and CDR2 (germline): MDHEN, SYDVKM. The CDR3 region is CASSLLRSANYGYTF.

V is TRBV28 and J is TRBJ2-2; TCRdb's D gene call, TRBD1, goes unchecked for lack of DNA. Germline CDR1 MDHEN, CDR2 SYDVKM. This CDR3 is 15 amino acids long. CDR3: CASSFRGGVPGELFF.

V and J are TRBV29-1 and TRBJ2-7; there is no DNA to check the TCRdb D call of TRBD1. The CDR3 spans 12 residues. Germline CDR1 reads SQVTM; CDR2 reads ANQGSEA. CDR3 residues: CSVEGDTYEQYF.

This chain joins TRBV7-2 and TRBJ2-3; the D call from TCRdb, TRBD2, cannot be confirmed without DNA. Germline V CDR1 and CDR2: SGHTA, FQGNSA. The CDR3 has 19 residues. The CDR3 protein is CASSRPFLLAGGNTDTQYF. The full variable domain, its missing parts supplied by reference TRBV7-2 and TRBJ2-3, is GAGVSQSPSNKVTEKGKDVELRCDPISGHTALYWYRQSLGQGLEFLIYFQGNSAPDKSGLPSDRFSAERTGGSVSTLTIQRTQQEDSAVYLCASSRPFLLAGGNTDTQYFGPGTRLTVL.

CDR3: CATGLVDTQYF. This chain joins TRBV19 and TRBJ2-3; absent DNA, TCRdb's TRBD2 call cannot be checked. This CDR3 has 11 residues. CDR1 is LNHDA, CDR2 SQIVND, per germline (reference sequence). The full variable domain, rest sourced from reference TRBV19 and TRBJ2-3, is DGGITQSPKYLFRKEGQNVTLSCEQNLNHDAMYWYRQDPGQGLRLIYYSQIVNDFQKGDIAEGYSVSREKKESFPLTVTSAQKNPTAFYLCATGLVDTQYFGPGTRLTVL.

The rearrangement joins TRBV28 to TRBJ2-1; the TCRdb D gene call, TRBD2, has no DNA to confirm it. The CDR3 covers 13 residues. Germline CDR1 and CDR2: MDHEN and SYDVKM. CDR3 residues: CASVLADFNEQFF.

The chain uses TRBV4-2 and TRBJ2-6; TCRdb's assignment of TRBD1 cannot be checked, as there is no DNA. CDR3 length: 20 amino acids. Per germline, CDR1 LGHNA and CDR2 YNFKEQ. The CDR3 spells CASSQVVFQSGGAGANVLTF.

This chain uses TRBV2 with TRBJ2-7; TCRdb selects TRBD2, and the lack of DNA leaves this call unchecked. The CDR3 extends over 17 amino acids. CDR1 is SNHLY and CDR2 is FYNNEI in the germline V gene. This CDR3 is CASSEFPSSGETYEQYF.

The chain uses TRBV5-1 and TRBJ2-7; TCRdb lists TRBD2, though no DNA is available to test this call. The CDR3 covers 16 residues. Looked up from germline, CDR1 is SGHRS and CDR2 is YFSETQ. The CDR3 spells CASSLAPSGASYEQYF.

The chain carries TRBV11-2 and TRBJ2-1; no DNA is available, so the TRBD1 call from TCRdb remains unchecked. The CDR3 has 17 residues. CDR1 is SGHAT and CDR2 is FQNNGV in the germline V gene. Here the CDR3 reads CASSLVKGAVTYNEQFF.

The chain couples TRBV29-1 to TRBJ2-1; TCRdb returns TRBD1, unconfirmable since there is no DNA. The germline gives CDR1 SQVTM, CDR2 ANQGSEA. The CDR3 contains 13 residues. This chain's CDR3 is CSVEAGDIDEQFF.

The rearrangement links TRBV7-8 to TRBJ2-4; TCRdb selects TRBD1, and the lack of DNA leaves this call unchecked. Germline CDR1 SGHVS, CDR2 FQNEAQ. This CDR3 spans 15 amino acids. The CDR3 loop reads CASTPDRPTHNIQYF.

The V gene is TRBV24-1, the J gene TRBJ2-7; TCRdb's D call of TRBD1 is untestable without DNA. CDR3 length: 16 residues. CDR1 KGHDR and CDR2 SFDVKD come from the germline V gene. The CDR3 here is CATSDSLTGPGDEHYF.